The text below deals with one T cell receptor beta chain. Its antigen remains unknown. These data come from a study of OX40 agonist ivuxolimab in advanced cancers. Study-level results: It was not determined which antigens were specifically recognized by the peripheral T cells that had undergone clonal expansion.

The table came from immunoSEQ multiplex PCR; TCRdb's copy has only in-frame clones and leaves some out. The repertoire holds roughly 82,000 clones, 89% seen once, with 9% to 10% in the top ten. The sequencing here drew on CD4+ or CD8+ T cells sorted from blood, taken in a trial of the OX40 agonist ivuxolimab. This sequence was found in an adult with an advanced solid tumor such as melanoma, head and neck, liver or kidney cancer.

This chain's CDR3 is CASSRRTGDTF. The DNA of the CDR3 is TGTGCCAGCAGCCGCCGGACGGGGGACACCTTC. The chain combines TRBV5-6 with TRBJ1-2; TRBD1 is a possible D gene (5 bases). CDR3 length: 11 residues. V was pared by 4 bases and J by 12 bases, with 13 bases between. CDR1 and CDR2 (germline): SGHDT, YYEEEE.